This passage covers 7 T cell receptor beta chains from one sample sequenced in a study of vaccination and CD4 T cells after COVID-19. The study sequenced cultured CD4+ T cell DNA using the Oncomine TCR Beta short-read assay. TCRdb passed the PCR reads through MiXCR, listing each CDR3 protein once. The top ten hold approximately 19% of the sample, which has about 7,400 distinct CDR3 sequences, about 53% seen once. As to treatment: roughly nine-day PBMC culture with coronavirus spike peptide pools or control peptides (ViraFEST assay). The unexposed donor provided CD4+ T cells, which were taken before the COVID-19 pandemic (2011-2018). Their cognate antigens are unknown. The sample comprised CD4+ T cells from blood, cultured in vitro. Every receptor here comes from a human donor in good health.

This clonotype showed up just a few times. The gene calls are TRBV20-1 and TRBJ2-2; D is undetermined. This CDR3 region has 16 residues. V was clipped by 0 bases and J by 0 bases, with 11 bases between them. Germline CDR1 and CDR2: DFQATT and SNEGSKA (reference sequence). The CDR3: CSARDTGGPNTGELFF. In DNA, the CDR3 is TGCAGTGCTAGAGATACTGGCGGCCCGAACACCGGGGAGCTGTTTTTT.

The chain couples TRBV4-1 to TRBJ2-7; TRBD1 matches 9 bases. The CDR3 loop spans 16 amino acids. Germline V lookup: CDR1 MGHRA, CDR2 YSYEKL. J gave up 5 bases and V 3 bases, and 11 bases lay outside the gene matches. The CDR3 nucleotides read TGCGCCAGCAGCCAGAAACCCCGGGACAGGGTTAACGAGCAGTACTTC. Protein sequence: CASSQKPRDRVNEQYF.

This clonotype was seen a single time. The V call is TRBV5-6, the J call TRBJ2-1, with 10 positions matching TRBD2. The germline V gene encodes CDR1 SGHDT and CDR2 YYEEEE. With V trimmed by 2 bases and J by 9 bases, 8 bases remained unmatched. The CDR3 length is 15 residues. The CDR3 DNA reads as TGTGCCAGCAGCTTTGAGCGGGGGGGCCGGGGTGAGCAGTTCTTC. Translated: CASSFERGGRGEQFF.

In this sample, this clonotype turned up a few times. J is TRBJ1-1 and V is TRBV19, with D maybe TRBD1 (5 bases). V was cut by 8 bases and J by 1 base, with 8 bases left in between. Germline V gives CDR1 LNHDA, CDR2 SQIVND (reference sequence). This CDR3 has 12 residues. CDR3 residues: CASSDRNTEAFF. In DNA, the CDR3 is TGTGCCAGTTCAGACAGGAACACTGAAGCTTTCTTT.

V gene TRBV2 combines with J gene TRBJ2-2; D is ambiguous. V lost 10 bases to trimming and J lost 3 bases, with 18 bases between them. CDR1 and CDR2 (germline): SNHLY, FYNNEI. The CDR3 sequence is 15 residues long. Written as DNA, the CDR3 is TGTGCCACCCAGAGTAGACTTACCCACACCGGGGAGCTGTTTTTT. This encodes CATQSRLTHTGELFF.

The chain is built from TRBV21-1 and TRBJ1-5. TRBV21-1 is a documented pseudogene. The CDR3 covers 13 residues. The CDR3 bases are TGTGCCTCAGTGTCGGGTGTCAATCAGCCCCAGCATTTT. Its translation is CASVSGVNQPQHF.

The V gene is TRBV5-1, the J gene TRBJ1-1; D is possibly TRBD1 (5 bases). Looked up from germline, CDR1 is SGHRS and CDR2 is YFSETQ. With 6 bases removed from V and 4 bases from J, the gap between germline ends came to 16 bases. CDR3 length: 14 residues. Here the CDR3 reads CASTDFIGGTEAFF. In DNA form, the CDR3 reads TGCGCCAGCACCGACTTTATCGGGGGCACTGAAGCTTTCTTT. Looking up the rest from reference TRBV5-1 and TRBJ1-1 gives the full variable domain: KAGVTQTPRYLIKTRGQQVTLSCSPISGHRSVSWYQQTPGQGLQFLFEYFSETQRNKGNFPGRFSGRQFSNSRSEMNVSTLELGDSALYLCASTDFIGGTEAFFGQGTRLTVV.